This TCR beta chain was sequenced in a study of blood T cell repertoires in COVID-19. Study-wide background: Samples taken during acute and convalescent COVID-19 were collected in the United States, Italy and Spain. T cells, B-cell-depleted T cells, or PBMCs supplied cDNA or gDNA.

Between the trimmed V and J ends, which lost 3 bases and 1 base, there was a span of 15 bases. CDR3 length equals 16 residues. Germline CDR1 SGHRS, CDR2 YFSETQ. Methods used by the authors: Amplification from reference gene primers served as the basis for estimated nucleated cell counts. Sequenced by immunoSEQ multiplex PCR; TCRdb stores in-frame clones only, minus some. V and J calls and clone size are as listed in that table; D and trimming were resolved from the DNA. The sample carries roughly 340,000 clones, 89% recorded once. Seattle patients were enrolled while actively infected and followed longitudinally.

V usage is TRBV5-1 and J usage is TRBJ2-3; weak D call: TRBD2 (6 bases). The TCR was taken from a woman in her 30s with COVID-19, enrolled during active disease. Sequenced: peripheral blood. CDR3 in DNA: TGCGCCAGCAGCTCGGGAGCGCTGGGGGGCACAGATACGCAGTATTTT. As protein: CASSSGALGGTDTQYF. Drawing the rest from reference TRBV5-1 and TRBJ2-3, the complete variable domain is KAGVTQTPRYLIKTRGQQVTLSCSPISGHRSVSWYQQTPGQGLQFLFEYFSETQRNKGNFPGRFSGRQFSNSRSEMNVSTLELGDSALYLCASSSGALGGTDTQYFGPGTRLTVL.